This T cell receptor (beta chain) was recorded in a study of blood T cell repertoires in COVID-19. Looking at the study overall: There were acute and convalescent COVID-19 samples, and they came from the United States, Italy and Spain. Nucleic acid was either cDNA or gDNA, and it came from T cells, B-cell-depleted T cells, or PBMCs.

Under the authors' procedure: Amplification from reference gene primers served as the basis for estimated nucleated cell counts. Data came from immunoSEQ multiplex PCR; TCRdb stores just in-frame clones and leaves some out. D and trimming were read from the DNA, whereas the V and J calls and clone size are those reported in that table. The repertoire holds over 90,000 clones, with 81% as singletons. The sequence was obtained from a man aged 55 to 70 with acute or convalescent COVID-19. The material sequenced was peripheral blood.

Here the CDR3 DNA reads TGTGCTAGTGGCGAATCGAACCCCGGGACAGAGGACACCGGGGAGCTGTTTTTT. Translating it yields CASGESNPGTEDTGELFF. The rearrangement joins TRBV12-5 to TRBJ2-2; 7 nucleotides agree with TRBD1. The germline V gene has CDR1 LGHNT and CDR2 FRNRAP. Trimming took 6 bases from V and 3 from J; bases not matched to a gene: 16. This CDR3 is built from 18 residues.